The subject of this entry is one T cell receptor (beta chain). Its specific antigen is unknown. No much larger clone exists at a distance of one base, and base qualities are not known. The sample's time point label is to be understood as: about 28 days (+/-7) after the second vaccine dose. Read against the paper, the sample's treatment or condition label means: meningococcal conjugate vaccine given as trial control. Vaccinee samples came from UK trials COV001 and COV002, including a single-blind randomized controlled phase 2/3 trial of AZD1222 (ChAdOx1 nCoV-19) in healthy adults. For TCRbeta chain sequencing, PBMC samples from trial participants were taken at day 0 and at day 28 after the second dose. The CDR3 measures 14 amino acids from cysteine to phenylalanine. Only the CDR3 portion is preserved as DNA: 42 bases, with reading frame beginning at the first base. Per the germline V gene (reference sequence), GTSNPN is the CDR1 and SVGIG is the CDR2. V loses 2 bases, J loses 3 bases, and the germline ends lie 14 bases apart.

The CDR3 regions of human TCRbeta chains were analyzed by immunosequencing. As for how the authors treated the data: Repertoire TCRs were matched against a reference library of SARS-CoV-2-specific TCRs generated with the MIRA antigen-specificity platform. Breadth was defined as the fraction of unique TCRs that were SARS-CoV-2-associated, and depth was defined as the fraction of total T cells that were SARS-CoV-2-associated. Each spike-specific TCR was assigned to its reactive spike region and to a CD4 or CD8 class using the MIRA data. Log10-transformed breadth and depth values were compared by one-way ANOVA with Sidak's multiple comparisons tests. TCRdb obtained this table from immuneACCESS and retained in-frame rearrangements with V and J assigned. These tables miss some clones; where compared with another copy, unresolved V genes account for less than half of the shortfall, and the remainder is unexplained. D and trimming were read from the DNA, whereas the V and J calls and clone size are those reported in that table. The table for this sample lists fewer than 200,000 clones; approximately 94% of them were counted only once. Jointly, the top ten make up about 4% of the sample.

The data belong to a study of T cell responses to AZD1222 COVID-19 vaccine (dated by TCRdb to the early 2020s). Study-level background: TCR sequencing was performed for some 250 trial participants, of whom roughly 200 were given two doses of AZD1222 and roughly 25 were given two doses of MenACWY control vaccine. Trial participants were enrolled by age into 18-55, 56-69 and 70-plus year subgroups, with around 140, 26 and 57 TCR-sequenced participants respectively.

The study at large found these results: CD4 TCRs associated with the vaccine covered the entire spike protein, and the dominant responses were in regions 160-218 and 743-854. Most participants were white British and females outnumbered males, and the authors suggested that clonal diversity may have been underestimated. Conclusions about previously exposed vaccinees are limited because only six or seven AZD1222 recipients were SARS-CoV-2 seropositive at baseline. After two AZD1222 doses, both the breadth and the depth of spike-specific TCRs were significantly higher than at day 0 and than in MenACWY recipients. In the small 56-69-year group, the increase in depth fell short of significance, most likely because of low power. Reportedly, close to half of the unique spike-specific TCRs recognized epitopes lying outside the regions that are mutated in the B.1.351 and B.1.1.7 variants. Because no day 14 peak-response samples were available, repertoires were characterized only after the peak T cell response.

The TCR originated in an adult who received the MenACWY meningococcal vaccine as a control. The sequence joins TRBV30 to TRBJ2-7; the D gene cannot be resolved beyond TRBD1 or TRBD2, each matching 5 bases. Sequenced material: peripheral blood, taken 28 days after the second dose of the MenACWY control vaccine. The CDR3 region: CAWSIGATLYEQYF. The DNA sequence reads TGTGCCTGGAGTATCGGGGCCACCCTCTACGAGCAGTACTTC.